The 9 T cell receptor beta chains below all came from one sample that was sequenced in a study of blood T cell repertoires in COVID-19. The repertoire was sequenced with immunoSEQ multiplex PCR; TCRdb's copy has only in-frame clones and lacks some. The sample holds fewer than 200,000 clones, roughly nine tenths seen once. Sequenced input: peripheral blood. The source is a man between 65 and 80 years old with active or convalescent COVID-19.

CDR3 in DNA: TGCAGCGGGTATACTAGCGGAAAGCAGTTCTTC. This translates into CSGYTSGKQFF. The V gene is TRBV29-1, the J gene TRBJ2-1; 8 nucleotides align to TRBD2. In germline, CDR1 is SQVTM, CDR2 ANQGSEA. The CDR3 extends over 11 amino acids. V trimming: 7 bases; J trimming: 11 bases; junction bases outside the gene matches: 7.

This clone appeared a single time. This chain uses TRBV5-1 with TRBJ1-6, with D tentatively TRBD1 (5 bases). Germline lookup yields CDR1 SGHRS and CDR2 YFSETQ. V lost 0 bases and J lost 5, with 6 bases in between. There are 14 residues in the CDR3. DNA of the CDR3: TGCGCCAGCAGCTTGGGACAGAATAATTCACCCCTCCACTTT. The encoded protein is CASSLGQNNSPLHF.

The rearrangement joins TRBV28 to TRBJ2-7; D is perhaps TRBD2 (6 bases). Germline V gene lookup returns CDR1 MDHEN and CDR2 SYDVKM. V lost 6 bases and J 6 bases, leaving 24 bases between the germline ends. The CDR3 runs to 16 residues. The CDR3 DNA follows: TGTGCCAGCAGCCTAGGTTGGGCGGGGCCAACCGTCGAGCAGTACTTC. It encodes CASSLGWAGPTVEQYF. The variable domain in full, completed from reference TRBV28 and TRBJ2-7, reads DVKVTQSSRYLVKRTGEKVFLECVQDMDHENMFWYRQDPGLGLRLIYFSYDVKMKEKGDIPEGYSVSREKKERFSLILESASTNQTSMYLCASSLGWAGPTVEQYFGPGTRLTVT.

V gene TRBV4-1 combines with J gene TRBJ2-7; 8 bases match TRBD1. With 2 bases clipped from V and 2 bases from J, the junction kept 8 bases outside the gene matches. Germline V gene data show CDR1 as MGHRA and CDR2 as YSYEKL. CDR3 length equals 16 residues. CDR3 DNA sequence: TGCGCCAGCAGCCAACCTACAGGGGGGAGAGCCTACGAGCAGTACTTC. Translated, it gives CASSQPTGGRAYEQYF.

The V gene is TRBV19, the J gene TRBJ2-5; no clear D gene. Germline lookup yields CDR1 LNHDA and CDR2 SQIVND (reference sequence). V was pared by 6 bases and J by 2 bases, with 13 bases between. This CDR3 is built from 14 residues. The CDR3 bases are TGTGCCAGTAGGGCTAACATCGGGCAAGAGACCCAGTACTTC. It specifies CASRANIGQETQYF.

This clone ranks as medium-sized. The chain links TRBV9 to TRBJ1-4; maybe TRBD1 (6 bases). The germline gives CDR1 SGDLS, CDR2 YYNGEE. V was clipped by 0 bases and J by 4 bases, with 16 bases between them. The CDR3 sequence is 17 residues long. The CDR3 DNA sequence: TGTGCCAGCAGCGTAGAAGGGGGACCGAGAGGTAATGAAAAACTGTTTTTT. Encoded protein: CASSVEGGPRGNEKLFF.

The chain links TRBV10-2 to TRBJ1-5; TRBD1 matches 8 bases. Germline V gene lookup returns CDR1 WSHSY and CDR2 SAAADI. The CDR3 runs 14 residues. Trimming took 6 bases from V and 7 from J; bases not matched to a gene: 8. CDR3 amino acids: CASRGLGDRQPQHF. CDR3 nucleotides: TGCGCCAGCAGGGGGTTAGGGGACAGGCAGCCCCAGCATTTT.

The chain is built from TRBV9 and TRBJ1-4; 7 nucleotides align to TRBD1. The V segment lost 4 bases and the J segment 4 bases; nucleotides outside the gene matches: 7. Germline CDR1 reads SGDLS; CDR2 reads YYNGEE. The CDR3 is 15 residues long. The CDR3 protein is CASSSGTALNEKLFF. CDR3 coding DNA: TGTGCCAGCAGCTCCGGGACAGCCCTTAATGAAAAACTGTTTTTT.

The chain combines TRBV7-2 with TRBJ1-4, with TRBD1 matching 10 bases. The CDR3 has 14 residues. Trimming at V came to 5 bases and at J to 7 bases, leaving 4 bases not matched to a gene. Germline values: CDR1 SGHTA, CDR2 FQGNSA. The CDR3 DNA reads TGTGCCAGCAGCATGACAGGGGGCCTTGAAAAACTGTTTTTT. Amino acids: CASSMTGGLEKLFF.